A single T cell receptor (beta chain) is shown here with its context. Its antigen is not known. V was shortened by 3 bases and J by 7 bases, with 15 bases between the two germline ends. The V gene's germline CDR1 is ENHRY and CDR2 SYGVKD. CDR3 length: 14 residues. Sequencing was performed with immunoSEQ multiplex PCR; in TCRdb, only in-frame clones are kept and a portion is missing. The profile shows over 120,000 clones, 94% of them singletons. These data are taken from a study of cytomegalovirus exposure and HLA in healthy donors. Findings and caveats of the study: The investigators catalogued about 170 TCR beta chains as cytomegalovirus-associated. Usually a TCR sequence was rare, but some public TCRs were found in many donors.

Source material: PBMCs. This TCR came from a man aged 18 to 29 in good health and CMV-seropositive. This chain connects TRBV10-3 to TRBJ2-5; D call uncertain. The CDR3 loop is CAISDGRNPRTQYF. Written as DNA, the CDR3 is TGTGCCATCAGTGACGGTCGAAACCCGCGGACCCAGTACTTC.